A selection of T cell receptor beta chains follows, all from one sample in a study of long-term antiretroviral therapy in people with HIV. Assay: immunoSEQ multiplex PCR; the TCRdb copy retains only in-frame clones and omits some. The sample has 30,000 to 35,000 clones; more than 95% are singletons. The specimen was unsorted PBMCs, collected 6.9 years after starting antiretroviral therapy. The receptors shown here come from a man in his thirties or forties with HIV. Both conserved end residues are part of each CDR3.

v_call cdr3_aa
TRBV7-2 CASSLQRESSEQYF
TRBV5-6 CASSFRRGQAETQYF
TRBV4-2 CASSQEAGVTDTQYF
TRBV5-6 CASSLKGSAEAFF
TRBV27 CASSQTEAKGETQYF
TRBV7-9 CASSRLGESTDTQYF
TRBV4-3 CASSAGRGGYTF
TRBV9 CASSLTAYSEAFF
TRBV10-3 CAISEGSEQFF
TRBV4-2 CASSQVSTGGRNEQFF
TRBV27 CASSFGGMGGYTF
TRBV9 CASSPGQGATDTQYF
TRBV27 CASSPRTSGTQTTQYF